This T cell receptor beta chain was sequenced in a study of blood T cell repertoires in COVID-19. Study in general: The origin of the acute and convalescent COVID-19 samples was the United States, Italy and Spain. PBMCs, B-cell-depleted T cells, or T cells were the source of the cDNA or gDNA that made up the material.

This clone was detected a few times. In the study's own analysis: Estimated nucleated cell counts came from reference gene primer amplification. The table came from immunoSEQ multiplex PCR; TCRdb's copy has only in-frame clones and leaves some out. V, J and clone size reflect that table, while D and trimming were determined from the DNA. The sample lists about 140,000 clones, more than 65% occurring once. The clonotype originates from a man aged 80 or over with acute or convalescent COVID-19. Sequencing was done on a sample of peripheral blood.

In nucleotides, the CDR3 is TGCGCCAGCAGCTTGGAGGCAGCGGGGAACCAAGAGACCCAGTACTTC. It is translated as CASSLEAAGNQETQYF. This chain uses TRBV5-1 with TRBJ2-5; 7 bases agree with TRBD2. The CDR3 is 16 residues long. Looked up from germline, CDR1 is SGHRS and CDR2 is YFSETQ. Losses at the gene ends were 0 bases for V and 0 bases for J; bases not matched to a gene: 5. The complete variable domain, with remaining parts taken from reference TRBV5-1 and TRBJ2-5, reads KAGVTQTPRYLIKTRGQQVTLSCSPISGHRSVSWYQQTPGQGLQFLFEYFSETQRNKGNFPGRFSGRQFSNSRSEMNVSTLELGDSALYLCASSLEAAGNQETQYFGPGTRLLVL.